The clone carrying this T cell receptor beta chain has only a few counts. Its antigen is as yet unknown. TRB rearrangements were amplified by multiplex PCR with BIOMED2 TRB-A/B primers. TCRdb independently ran MiXCR on the multiplex PCR reads; one entry per CDR3 protein. The table includes approximately 3,200 distinct CDR3 sequences, more than 25% detected once. TRB was amplified from about 240-490 ng of blood genomic DNA. This record belongs to a study of T and B cells in COVID-19 patients. Study-level background: Peripheral blood came from COVID-19 patients with active infection or after recovery.

Trimming left V 4 bases short and J 5 bases short, with 18 bases between. CDR1 is SGHRS, CDR2 YFSETQ, per germline. The CDR3 totals 15 residues. Study results and limitations: Patients with COVID-19 reportedly showed strongly skewed T cell receptor beta variable and joining gene usage. Early severe-case samples and blood from mildly ill patients during symptoms were in short supply. Sorted SARS-CoV-2-responsive or tetramer+ T cells and CD4+, regulatory and CD8+ subsets were not yet sequenced.

This receptor was taken from a human donor with active COVID-19. Sequencing was done on a sample of blood. V is TRBV5-1 and J is TRBJ1-2; a possible D gene is TRBD1 (6 bases). In DNA form, the CDR3 reads TGCGCCAGCAGCCCGGCAGGGGACCTATCGTATGGCTACACCTTC. Its protein product is CASSPAGDLSYGYTF.